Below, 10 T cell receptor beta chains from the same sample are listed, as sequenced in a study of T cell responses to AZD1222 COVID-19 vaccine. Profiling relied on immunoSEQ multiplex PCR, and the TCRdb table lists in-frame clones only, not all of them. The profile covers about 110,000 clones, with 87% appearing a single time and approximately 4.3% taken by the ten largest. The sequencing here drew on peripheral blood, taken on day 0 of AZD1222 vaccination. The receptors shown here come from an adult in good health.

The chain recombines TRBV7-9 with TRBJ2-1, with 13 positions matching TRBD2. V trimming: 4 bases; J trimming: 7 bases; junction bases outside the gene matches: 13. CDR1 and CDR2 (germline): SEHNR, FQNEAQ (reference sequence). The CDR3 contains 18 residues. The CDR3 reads CASSSPTGLAGRGNEQFF. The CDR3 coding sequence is TGTGCCAGCAGCTCCCCGACGGGACTAGCGGGGAGGGGGAATGAGCAGTTCTTC.

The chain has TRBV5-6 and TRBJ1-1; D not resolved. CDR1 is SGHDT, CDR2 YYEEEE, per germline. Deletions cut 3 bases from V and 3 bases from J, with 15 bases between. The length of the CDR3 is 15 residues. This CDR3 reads CASSSILEGYTEAFF. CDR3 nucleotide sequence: TGTGCCAGCAGCTCGATCCTGGAAGGGTACACTGAAGCTTTCTTT.

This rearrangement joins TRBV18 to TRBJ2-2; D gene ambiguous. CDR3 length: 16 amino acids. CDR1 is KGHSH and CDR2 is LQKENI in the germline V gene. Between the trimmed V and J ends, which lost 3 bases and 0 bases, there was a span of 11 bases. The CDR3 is CASSPNVLANTGELFF. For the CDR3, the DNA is TGTGCCAGCTCACCCAACGTTCTCGCGAACACCGGGGAGCTGTTTTTT.

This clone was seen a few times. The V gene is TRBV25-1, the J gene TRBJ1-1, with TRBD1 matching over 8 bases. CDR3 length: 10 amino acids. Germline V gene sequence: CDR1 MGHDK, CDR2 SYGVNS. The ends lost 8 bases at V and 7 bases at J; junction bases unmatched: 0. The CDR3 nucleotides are TGTGCCAGCGGACAGGGTGAAGCTTTCTTT. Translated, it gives CASGQGEAFF.

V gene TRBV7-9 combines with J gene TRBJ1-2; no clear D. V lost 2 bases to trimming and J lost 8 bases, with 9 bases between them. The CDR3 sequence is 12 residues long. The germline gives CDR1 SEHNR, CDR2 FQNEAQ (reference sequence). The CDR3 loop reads CASSLPRGGYTF. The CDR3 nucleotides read TGTGCCAGCAGCTTACCACGGGGAGGCTACACCTTC.

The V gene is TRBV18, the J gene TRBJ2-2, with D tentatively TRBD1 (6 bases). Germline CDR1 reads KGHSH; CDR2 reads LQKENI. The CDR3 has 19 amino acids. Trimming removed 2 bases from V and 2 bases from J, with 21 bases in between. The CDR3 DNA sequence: TGTGCCAGCTCACCAAAGAAGAAACCGACAGGTCTTAACACCGGGGAGCTGTTTTTT. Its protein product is CASSPKKKPTGLNTGELFF.

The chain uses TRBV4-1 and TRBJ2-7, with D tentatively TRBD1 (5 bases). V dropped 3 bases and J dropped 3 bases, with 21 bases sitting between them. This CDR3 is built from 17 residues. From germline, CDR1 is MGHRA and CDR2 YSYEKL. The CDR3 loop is CASSHPVAGNVLYEQYF. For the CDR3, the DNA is TGCGCCAGCAGCCACCCAGTCGCAGGGAACGTTCTCTACGAGCAGTACTTC.

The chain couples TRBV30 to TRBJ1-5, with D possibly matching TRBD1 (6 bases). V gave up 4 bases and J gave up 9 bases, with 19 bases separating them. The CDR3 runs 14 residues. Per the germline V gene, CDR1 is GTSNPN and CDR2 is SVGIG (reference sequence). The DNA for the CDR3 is TGTGCCTGGAATACTCAGGGGAGCTGGGGGCCCCAGCATTTT. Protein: CAWNTQGSWGPQHF.

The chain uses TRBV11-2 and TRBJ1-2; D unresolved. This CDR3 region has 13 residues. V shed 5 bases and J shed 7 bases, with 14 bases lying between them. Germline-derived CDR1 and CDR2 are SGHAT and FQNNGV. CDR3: CASSRGRWGGYTF. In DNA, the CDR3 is TGTGCCAGCAGCCGTGGCCGGTGGGGTGGCTACACCTTC.

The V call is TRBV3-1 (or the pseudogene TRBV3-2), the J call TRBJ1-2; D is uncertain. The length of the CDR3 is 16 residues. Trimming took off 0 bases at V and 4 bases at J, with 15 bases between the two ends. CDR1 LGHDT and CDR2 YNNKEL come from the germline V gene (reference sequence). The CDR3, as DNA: TGTGCCAGCAGCCAAGAATCGGCGCGACCGGGCTATGGCTACACCTTC. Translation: CASSQESARPGYGYTF.